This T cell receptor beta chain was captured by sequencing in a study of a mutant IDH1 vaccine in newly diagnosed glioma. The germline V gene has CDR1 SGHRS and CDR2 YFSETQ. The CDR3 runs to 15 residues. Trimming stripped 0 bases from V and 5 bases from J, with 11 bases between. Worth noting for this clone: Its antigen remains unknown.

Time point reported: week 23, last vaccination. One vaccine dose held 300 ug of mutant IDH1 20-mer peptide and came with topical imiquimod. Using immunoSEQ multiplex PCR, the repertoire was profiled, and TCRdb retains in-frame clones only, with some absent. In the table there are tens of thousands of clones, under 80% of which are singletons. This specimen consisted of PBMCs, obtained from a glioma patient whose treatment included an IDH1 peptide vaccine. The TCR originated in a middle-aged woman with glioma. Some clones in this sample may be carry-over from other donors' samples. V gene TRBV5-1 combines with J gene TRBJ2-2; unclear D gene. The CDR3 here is CASSLGTLRTGELFF. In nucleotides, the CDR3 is TGCGCCAGCAGCTTGGGGACCCTAAGGACCGGGGAGCTGTTTTTT.